This record covers a single T cell receptor beta chain. These data come from a study of brain T cells in children with intractable seizures. Clones were read by immunoSEQ multiplex PCR, and TCRdb kept only the in-frame ones, dropping some. The sample consists of fewer than 150,000 clones, approximately 94% of them appearing once. The sequenced cases were selected for having the highest brain T cell transcript signatures. The length of the CDR3 is 15 residues. The germline gives CDR1 LNHDA, CDR2 SQIVND (reference sequence). Trimming pared 5 bases from V and 0 bases from J, leaving 13 bases between. The material sequenced was peripheral blood, taken at surgery. The receptor was derived from a boy under three years old with hemimegalencephaly and intractable seizures. This chain connects TRBV19 to TRBJ1-1; a weak D match, TRBD1 (5 bases). In DNA form, the CDR3 reads TGTGCCAGTAGTCCACGGACATTTATGAACACTGAAGCTTTCTTT. It is translated as CASSPRTFMNTEAFF.